This entry lists 11 T cell receptor beta chains sequenced from one sample in a study of cytomegalovirus exposure and HLA in healthy donors. The PCR had 60 Vbeta and 13 Jbeta primers. The method was immunoSEQ multiplex PCR; TCRdb's version includes in-frame clones alone and lacks a portion of them. The sample contains 150,000 to 200,000 clones, around 84% of which appear only once. What was sequenced was PBMCs. The receptor source for this set is a man younger than 35 in good health and CMV-seronegative.

The chain joins TRBV28 to TRBJ1-1; 8 nucleotides match TRBD1. J lost 3 bases, V lost 6 bases, and 6 bases had no gene match. This CDR3 spans 14 amino acids. Germline CDR1 is MDHEN and CDR2 is SYDVKM. CDR3 region: CASSPGQGYTEAFF. The CDR3 region has the DNA TGTGCCAGCAGCCCCGGACAGGGCTACACTGAAGCTTTCTTT.

The chain employs TRBV21-1 and TRBJ2-1; TRBD1 reflects the table's D call only, with no check against the DNA. TRBV21-1 is an annotated pseudogene. The CDR3 has 14 amino acids. Here the CDR3 reads CASSLQFSYNEQFF. The DNA of the CDR3 is TGTGCCAGCAGCCTCCAGTTTTCCTACAATGAGCAGTTCTTC.

This rearrangement joins TRBV7-9 to TRBJ1-2; D call uncertain. The length of the CDR3 is 14 residues. V was pared by 7 bases and J by 1 base, with 13 bases between. Germline V lookup: CDR1 SEHNR, CDR2 FQNEAQ (reference sequence). CDR3 region: CASTTVQSNYGYTF. CDR3 in DNA: TGTGCCAGCACCACTGTGCAAAGTAACTATGGCTACACCTTC.

This rearrangement joins TRBV11-2 to TRBJ2-5; 9 bases align to TRBD2. The CDR3 has 16 residues. The germline CDR1 and CDR2 sequences are SGHAT and FQNNGV. After removal of 1 base from V and 4 bases from J, the junction contained 7 bases not matched to a gene. CDR3 sequence (DNA): TGTGCCAGCAGCTTAGGGATAGCGGGAGTCCGAGAGACCCAGTACTTC. It codes for CASSLGIAGVRETQYF.

This chain connects TRBV2 to TRBJ2-1; D may be TRBD2 (6 bases). Between the trimmed V and J ends, which lost 9 bases and 2 bases, there was a span of 11 bases. The CDR3 is 13 amino acids. The germline CDR1 and CDR2 sequences are SNHLY and FYNNEI. As DNA, the CDR3 is TGTGCCAGAAGGGAGGCCCCCTACAATGAGCAGTTCTTC. Translation gives CARREAPYNEQFF.

The chain links TRBV6-1 to TRBJ2-2, with D tentatively TRBD2 (5 bases). The CDR3 length is 16 residues. CDR1 and CDR2 from the germline V gene are MNHNS and SASEGT. Trimming pared 4 bases from V and 0 bases from J, leaving 12 bases between. The CDR3 DNA is TGTGCCAGCAGTGCTCGGACTTCCGCGAACACCGGGGAGCTGTTTTTT. Translated, it gives CASSARTSANTGELFF.

This chain uses TRBV19 with TRBJ2-2; tentatively, D is TRBD2 (6 bases). The CDR3 is made up of 15 amino acids. Trimming took 10 bases from V and 0 from J, leaving 15 bases between them. CDR1 and CDR2 (germline): LNHDA, SQIVND (reference sequence). CDR3 sequence reads: CATAGRFANTGELFF. Here the CDR3 DNA reads TGTGCCACGGCGGGACGGTTCGCGAACACCGGGGAGCTGTTTTTT.

The rearrangement joins TRBV6-1 to TRBJ2-7; 7 bases match TRBD1. The CDR3 runs 15 residues. Germline CDR1 and CDR2: MNHNS and SASEGT. The V gene end was trimmed by 1 base and the J gene end by 3 bases; junction bases not matched to a gene: 6. This chain's CDR3 is CASSEGPQGNYEQYF. CDR3 DNA sequence: TGTGCCAGCAGTGAAGGACCACAGGGGAACTACGAGCAGTACTTC.

J is TRBJ2-3 and V is TRBV19; D is undetermined. The germline V gene encodes CDR1 LNHDA and CDR2 SQIVND (reference sequence). Trimming shortened V by 5 bases and J by 4 bases, and 19 bases separated the two germline ends. The CDR3 runs to 16 residues. The CDR3 DNA reads as TGTGCCAGTAGTCGTCTGGCGGCCGGCCTACCAGATACGCAGTATTTT. Its protein is CASSRLAAGLPDTQYF.

The chain couples TRBV13 to TRBJ1-1; 8 bases line up with TRBD1. Germline lookup yields CDR1 PRHDT and CDR2 FYEKMQ (reference sequence). CDR3 length: 15 amino acids. J gave up 0 bases and V 9 bases, and 9 bases lay outside the gene matches. CDR3 protein: CASTGTGDMNTEAFF. In DNA, the CDR3 is TGTGCCAGTACGGGGACAGGCGACATGAACACTGAAGCTTTCTTT. Full variable domain (remainder filled in from reference TRBV13 and TRBJ1-1): AAGVIQSPRHLIKEKRETATLKCYPIPRHDTVYWYQQGPGQDPQFLISFYEKMQSDKGSIPDRFSAQQFSDYHSELNMSSLELGDSALYFCASTGTGDMNTEAFFGQGTRLTVV.

The gene calls are TRBV11-3 and TRBJ2-7, with D perhaps matching TRBD1 (5 bases). Per the germline V gene, CDR1 is SGHNT and CDR2 is YENEEA. Trimming removed 5 bases at V and 0 bases at J, with 8 bases between. This CDR3 has 13 residues. The CDR3 DNA reads TGTGCCAGCAGCGCAACAGGCTCCTACGAGCAGTACTTC. The encoded protein is CASSATGSYEQYF.